The entry below gives a single TCR beta chain sequence along with its context. Antigen unknown. This entry belongs to a study of cytomegalovirus exposure and HLA in healthy donors. Study observations and caveats: Some public TCRs appeared in many individuals, while most sequences were rare.

Primers included in the PCR were 60 Vbeta and 13 Jbeta primers. In the original analysis: A follow-up analysis tallied around 76 million unique TCR beta chains, some 9.9 million shared. Sequencing was performed with immunoSEQ multiplex PCR; in TCRdb, only in-frame clones are kept and a portion is missing. V and J calls and clone size are those listed in that table; D and trimming were worked out from the DNA. Among roughly 150,000 clones listed, 80% to 90% were seen once. This CDR3 is 17 amino acids long. Between the trimmed V and J ends, which lost 4 bases and 2 bases, there was a span of 20 bases. Germline V gives CDR1 KGHSH, CDR2 LQKENI.

The source is a boy between 2 and 15 years old in good health and CMV-seronegative. This sequence joins TRBV18 and TRBJ2-5; tentatively, D is TRBD2 (5 bases). The material sequenced was PBMCs. The CDR3 DNA reads as TGTGCCAGCTCACTCCCTGGGAGAGTTCTGGGTCAAGAGACCCAGTACTTC. Its translation is CASSLPGRVLGQETQYF.